This passage covers 30 T cell receptor beta chains from one sample sequenced in a study of CXCR3-negative and CXCR3-positive naive CD8 T cells. Via 5' RACE with UMI labels, TRB cDNA libraries were prepared. TCRdb re-called the 5' RACE reads and catalogs CDR3 proteins one per entry, DNA excluded. The table lists approximately 39,000 distinct CDR3 sequences. The sample consisted of memory CD8+ T cells from blood. Receptors originate from a human donor in good health. Some clones in this sample may be carry-over from other donors' samples.

The chain carries TRBV27 and TRBJ2-7; absent DNA, TCRdb's TRBD1 call cannot be checked. The CDR3 is 13 amino acids. The germline V gene encodes CDR1 MNHEY and CDR2 SMNVEV (reference sequence). The CDR3 here is CASIDRLSYEQYF.

This sequence joins TRBV19 and TRBJ1-1. CDR1 LNHDA and CDR2 SQIVND come from the germline V gene (reference sequence). The CDR3 length is 14 residues. This chain's CDR3 is CASTSEWGGTEAFF.

The chain's CDR3 is CASSPSQGDTGELFF. The chain employs TRBV25-1 and TRBJ2-2; TCRdb calls TRBD1, which cannot be checked without DNA. The CDR3 is made up of 15 amino acids. From germline, CDR1 is MGHDK and CDR2 SYGVNS.

The chain joins TRBV19 to TRBJ2-7; TCRdb reports TRBD1, a call that lacks DNA to check it against. This CDR3 is built from 15 residues. Germline V gives CDR1 LNHDA, CDR2 SQIVND (reference sequence). CDR3 protein: CASSMAGQGAYEQYF.

The rearrangement uses TRBV6-5 and TRBJ1-2; without DNA, the TCRdb call of TRBD1 cannot be checked. The germline gives CDR1 MNHEY, CDR2 SVGAGI. The CDR3 length is 13 residues. CDR3 region: CASSSQGGDGYTF.

V and J are TRBV7-9 and TRBJ2-7. The CDR3 contains 14 residues. Germline CDR1 reads SEHNR; CDR2 reads FQNEAQ (reference sequence). The CDR3 here is CASSFLGGPNEQYF.

This chain links TRBV5-4 with TRBJ2-7; TCRdb designates TRBD2, a call that cannot be tested without DNA. The germline gives CDR1 SGHNT, CDR2 YYREEE (reference sequence). The CDR3 is 14 amino acids. The CDR3 sequence: CASSDEMAGGEQYF.

V is TRBV29-1 and J is TRBJ2-7; TCRdb picks TRBD2, but there is no DNA to check that call. The CDR3 consists of 12 residues. Germline V gene sequence: CDR1 SQVTM, CDR2 ANQGSEA. The CDR3 here is CSVVGDGNEQYF.

This chain links TRBV5-1 with TRBJ1-2; the TCRdb D gene call, TRBD1, has no DNA to confirm it. Germline CDR1 and CDR2: SGHRS and YFSETQ. The CDR3 extends over 14 amino acids. The CDR3 region is CASSLVQGDYGYTF.

J is TRBJ1-2 and V is TRBV20-1. Germline CDR1 reads DFQATT; CDR2 reads SNEGSKA (reference sequence). The CDR3 is 18 residues long. The CDR3 loop is CSARGEGKVGFGSYGYTF.

The rearrangement uses TRBV12-3 or TRBV12-4 and TRBJ2-4; TCRdb lists TRBD1, though no DNA is available to test this call. The CDR3 contains 15 residues. CDR3 sequence reads: CASSSDRHRGNIQYF.

The chain couples TRBV9 to TRBJ2-7; TCRdb names TRBD1, which stays unverified in the absence of DNA. CDR1 is SGDLS, CDR2 YYNGEE, per germline. This CDR3 region has 12 residues. The CDR3 sequence is CARPTDFYEQYF.

The chain combines TRBV27 with TRBJ2-5; the D gene TCRdb calls, TRBD2, cannot be checked with no DNA. This CDR3 region has 17 residues. CDR1 MNHEY and CDR2 SMNVEV come from the germline V gene (reference sequence). CDR3 in amino acids: CASSLTAPSGGAETQYF.

The chain employs TRBV2 and TRBJ2-6; absent DNA, TCRdb's TRBD1 call cannot be checked. The CDR3 totals 20 residues. Germline V gives CDR1 SNHLY, CDR2 FYNNEI. CDR3 sequence: CASSDTAGSHPSSGANVLTF.

The rearrangement joins TRBV6-2 or TRBV6-3 to TRBJ2-1; TCRdb's D gene call, TRBD1, goes unchecked for lack of DNA. Per germline, CDR1 MNHEY and CDR2 SVGEGT. The CDR3 extends over 14 amino acids. CDR3 loop: CASSPRENYNEQFF.

The chain links TRBV29-1 to TRBJ2-2. The CDR3 has 13 amino acids. CDR1 SQVTM and CDR2 ANQGSEA come from the germline V gene. CDR3 sequence reads: CSVRQENTGELFF.

The gene calls are TRBV20-1 and TRBJ2-5; TCRdb indicates TRBD2, and absent DNA this call remains unverified. Per germline, CDR1 DFQATT and CDR2 SNEGSKA (reference sequence). This CDR3 has 13 residues. This CDR3 is CSAKLAGRETQYF.

The V call is TRBV7-9, the J call TRBJ2-1. CDR1 SEHNR and CDR2 FQNEAQ come from the germline V gene (reference sequence). CDR3 length equals 15 residues. CDR3 region: CASSGVGRADNEQFF.

The chain has TRBV29-1 and TRBJ2-1; the D call from TCRdb, TRBD2, cannot be confirmed without DNA. The CDR3 length is 16 residues. Germline lookup yields CDR1 SQVTM and CDR2 ANQGSEA. This CDR3 is CSVAKVAGAVVNEQFF.

The chain couples TRBV4-2 to TRBJ2-6; without DNA, the TCRdb call of TRBD2 cannot be checked. From germline, CDR1 is LGHNA and CDR2 YNFKEQ. The CDR3 totals 16 residues. CDR3 protein: CASSQEALSGANVLTF.

The chain carries TRBV28 and TRBJ1-5. Germline values: CDR1 MDHEN, CDR2 SYDVKM. The CDR3 runs 15 residues. The CDR3 sequence: CASSLLRGSNQPQHF.

The J gene is TRBJ2-7, the V gene TRBV20-1; TCRdb returns TRBD2, unconfirmable since there is no DNA. Per the germline V gene, CDR1 is DFQATT and CDR2 is SNEGSKA (reference sequence). CDR3 length: 14 residues. Here the CDR3 reads CSARYTGGPHEQYF.

The rearrangement joins TRBV30 to TRBJ1-6; TCRdb reports TRBD1, a call that lacks DNA to check it against. CDR1 is GTSNPN and CDR2 is SVGIG in the germline V gene (reference sequence). The CDR3 consists of 16 residues. This CDR3 reads CAWTDLGKGGRSPLHF. The entire variable domain, with the rest obtained from reference TRBV30 and TRBJ1-6, is as follows: SQTIHQWPATLVQPVGSPLSLECTVEGTSNPNLYWYRQAAGRGLQLLFYSVGIGQISSEVPQNLSASRPQDRQFILSSKKLLLSDSGFYLCAWTDLGKGGRSPLHFGNGTRLTVT.

V gene TRBV6-4 combines with J gene TRBJ2-2; TCRdb's D call of TRBD1 is untestable without DNA. Germline CDR1 and CDR2: MRHNA and SNTAGT. The CDR3 has 15 amino acids. The CDR3 is CASSAKGQRLGELFF.

V is TRBV6-1 and J is TRBJ1-1; TCRdb calls TRBD1, which cannot be checked without DNA. The germline CDR1 and CDR2 sequences are MNHNS and SASEGT. The CDR3 length is 15 residues. CDR3: CASSDLLGQGAEAFF.

The V gene is TRBV7-3, the J gene TRBJ2-7; the TRBD1 assignment by TCRdb is unverifiable without DNA. CDR1 SGHTA and CDR2 FQGTGA come from the germline V gene. This CDR3 comprises 12 residues. This chain's CDR3 is CASNRGGNEQYF.

This rearrangement joins TRBV10-3 to TRBJ2-6. This CDR3 region has 16 residues. Germline V gives CDR1 ENHRY, CDR2 SYGVKD. The CDR3 protein is CAISESGGSGANVLTF.

The chain carries TRBV2 and TRBJ2-1; the TCRdb D gene call, TRBD1, has no DNA to confirm it. CDR3 length: 15 amino acids. Germline V gene lookup returns CDR1 SNHLY and CDR2 FYNNEI. The CDR3 spells CASSDDSSPYNEQFF. The complete variable domain, with remaining parts taken from reference TRBV2 and TRBJ2-1, reads EPEVTQTPSHQVTQMGQEVILRCVPISNHLYFYWYRQILGQKVEFLVSFYNNEISEKSEIFDDQFSVERPDGSNFTLKIRSTKLEDSAMYFCASSDDSSPYNEQFFGPGTRLTVL.

The chain has TRBV29-1 and TRBJ2-7; TCRdb returns TRBD2, unconfirmable since there is no DNA. Germline CDR1 is SQVTM and CDR2 is ANQGSEA. This CDR3 has 12 residues. The CDR3 sequence is CSGRGEEYEQYF.

The chain has TRBV20-1 and TRBJ2-3. This CDR3 has 14 amino acids. Germline V lookup: CDR1 DFQATT, CDR2 SNEGSKA (reference sequence). CDR3 residues: CSAREASGWDTQYF.